Described below is a single T cell receptor (beta chain) sequence and its context. Its antigen is unidentified. At one of its ends the junction is not consistent with the germline gene, which may arise from a read error. The sample belongs to a study of shared clonotypes between healthy human individuals. Overall study: A couple of women and a few men aged 18 to 49 served as donors.

Study results and caveats: Among non-shared clonotypes, generation probabilities were lower than among those shared by all four donors.

Using immunoSEQ multiplex PCR, the repertoire was profiled, and TCRdb retains in-frame clones only, with some absent. The sample has around 1.9 million clones, 90% to 95% seen once. CDR3 length: 14 amino acids. Germline V CDR1 and CDR2: LGHNA, YSLEER. Naive CD8 populations comprised CD45RO-negative cells positively selected for CCR7, excluding terminally differentiated effector memory CD45RA+ cells. Donation came from healthy HIV-negative adults that had no recent acute infections or vaccinations. This chain uses TRBV4-3 with TRBJ2-4; a weak D match, TRBD1 (6 bases). Material: naive CD8+ T cells from PBMCs. The receptor's source is a man between 18 and 35 years old in good health. Some clones in this sample may be carry-over from other donors' samples. The CDR3 sequence: CASSPTGATNIQYF. Written as DNA, the CDR3 is TGCGCCAGCAGCCCGACAGGAGCCACAAACATTCAGTACTTC.